This T cell receptor beta chain was profiled in a study of a mutant IDH1 vaccine in newly diagnosed glioma. Study overall: Vaccination began 4-6 weeks post radiotherapy alone, or with temozolomide cycles.

General study findings and limits: Top-clonotype changes in peripheral T cells seemed unrelated to pseudoprogression.

Sample time point: week 23, last vaccination. Vaccination comprised doses that each held 300 ug of mutant IDH1 20-mer peptide, plus topical imiquimod. New WHO grade 3 or 4 IDH1-mutant, ATRX-lost astrocytomas were present in all donors. Produced via immunoSEQ multiplex PCR; TCRdb's table is partial and in-frame only. This table holds tens of thousands of clones, roughly three quarters found once. Remarks on this clone: The antigen is unknown.

Trimming removed 2 bases at V and 1 base at J, with 14 bases between. The CDR3 consists of 16 residues. The germline CDR1 and CDR2 sequences are SGHVS and FQNEAQ. The receptor was derived from a woman aged 40 to 55 with glioma. Some clones in this sample may be carry-over from other donors' samples. The rearrangement links TRBV7-8 to TRBJ1-1, with D perhaps TRBD1 (6 bases). The material sequenced was PBMCs, taken from a glioma patient whose treatment included an IDH1 peptide vaccine. CDR3 in amino acids: CASSLMGGAENTEAFF. In DNA, the CDR3 is TGTGCCAGCAGCTTAATGGGGGGGGCCGAGAACACTGAAGCTTTCTTT.